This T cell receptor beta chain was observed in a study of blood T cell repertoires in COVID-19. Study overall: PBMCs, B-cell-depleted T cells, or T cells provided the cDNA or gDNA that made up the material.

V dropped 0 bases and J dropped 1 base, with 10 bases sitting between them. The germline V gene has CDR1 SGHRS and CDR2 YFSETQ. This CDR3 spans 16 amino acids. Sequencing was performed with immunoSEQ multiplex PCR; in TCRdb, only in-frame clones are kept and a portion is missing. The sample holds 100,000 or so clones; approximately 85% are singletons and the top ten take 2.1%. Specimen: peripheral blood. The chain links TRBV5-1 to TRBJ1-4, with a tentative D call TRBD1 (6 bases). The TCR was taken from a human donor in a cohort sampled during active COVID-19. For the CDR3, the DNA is TGCGCCAGCAGCTTGGACAGGGCCTTAACTAATGAAAAACTGTTTTTT. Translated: CASSLDRALTNEKLFF.